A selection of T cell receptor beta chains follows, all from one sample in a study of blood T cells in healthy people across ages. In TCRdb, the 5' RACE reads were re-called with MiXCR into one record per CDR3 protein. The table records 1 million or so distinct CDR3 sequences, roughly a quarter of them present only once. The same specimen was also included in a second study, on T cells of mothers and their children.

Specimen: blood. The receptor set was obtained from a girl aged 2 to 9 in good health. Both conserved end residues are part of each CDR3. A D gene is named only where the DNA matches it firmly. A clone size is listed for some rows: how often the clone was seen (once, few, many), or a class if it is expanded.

CDR3: CASSLGTDRLHEQYF; DNA: TGTGCCAGCAGCTTAGGGACTGACAGGCTCCACGAGCAGTACTTC; size: NA; J: TRBJ2-7; V: TRBV7-2; D: NA
CDR3: CASSTGQGKGNEKLFF; DNA: TGTGCCAGCAGCACCGGACAGGGGAAGGGTAATGAAAAACTGTTTTTT; size: NA; J: TRBJ1-4; V: TRBV11-2; D: TRBD1
CDR3: CASSSGTGRYEQCF; DNA: TGTGCCTCAAGCTCCGGGACAGGGAGATACGAGCAGTGCTTC; size: NA; J: TRBJ2-7; V: TRBV4-2; D: TRBD1
CDR3: CAISEGLVIEQYF; DNA: TGTGCCATCAGTGAGGGGCTGGTAATCGAGCAGTACTTC; size: NA; J: TRBJ2-7; V: TRBV10-3; D: NA
CDR3: CASTLNRAQVPTAREGVRGELFF; DNA: TGTGCCAGCACCTTAAATAGGGCACAGGTCCCAACGGCGCGGGAGGGCGTTCGCGGGGAGCTGTTTTTT; size: NA; J: TRBJ2-2; V: TRBV28; D: TRBD2
CDR3: CASSKYGLLIYERYF; DNA: TGTGCCAGCAGCAAGTATGGGTTGCTCATCTACGAGCGGTACTTC; size: NA; J: TRBJ2-7; V: TRBV21-1; D: NA
CDR3: CASSSSRGVETQYF; DNA: TGTGCCAGCAGCTCCAGTAGGGGGGTGGAGACCCAGTACTTC; size: NA; J: TRBJ2-5; V: TRBV11-2; D: NA
CDR3: CASSLSGALQETQYF; DNA: TGTGCCAGCAGCTTGAGCGGGGCCCTTCAAGAGACCCAGTACTTC; size: NA; J: TRBJ2-5; V: TRBV7-9; D: TRBD2
CDR3: CASSQPSGGATRYNEQFF; DNA: TGTGCCAGCAGTCAACCTAGCGGGGGGGCCACACGTTACAATGAGCAGTTCTTC; size: NA; J: TRBJ2-1; V: TRBV3-1; D: TRBD2
CDR3: CASSPIRDQTRETQYF; DNA: TGTGCCAGCTCACCAATCAGGGATCAGACCAGAGAGACCCAGTACTTC; size: NA; J: TRBJ2-5; V: TRBV18; D: NA
CDR3: CSARDGGTGGGTQYF; DNA: TGCAGTGCTAGAGACGGCGGGACCGGAGGGGGGACCCAGTACTTC; size: few; J: TRBJ2-5; V: TRBV20-1; D: NA
CDR3: CASSFHGGRAYNEQFF; DNA: TGTGCCAGCAGCTTCCATGGCGGGAGGGCCTACAATGAGCAGTTCTTC; size: few; J: TRBJ2-1; V: TRBV7-3; D: TRBD2
CDR3: CASSRRERTIQYF; DNA: TGTGCCAGCAGTAGACGGGAGAGAACAATTCAGTACTTC; size: NA; J: TRBJ2-4; V: TRBV6-5; D: NA
CDR3: CASSPVGREQYF; DNA: TGTGCCAGCAGCCCCGTTGGGCGGGAGCAGTACTTC; size: NA; J: TRBJ2-5; V: TRBV7-9; D: TRBD2
CDR3: CASSPRRGRGQPQHF; DNA: TGTGCCAGCAGCCCTCGACGCGGCCGCGGTCAGCCCCAGCATTTT; size: NA; J: TRBJ1-5; V: TRBV3-1; D: NA
CDR3: CASKHRSDSYEQYF; DNA: TGTGCCAGCAAACACCGCTCGGACAGCTACGAGCAGTACTTC; size: NA; J: TRBJ2-7; V: TRBV2; D: NA
CDR3: CASSWDRAYEQYF; DNA: TGTGCCAGCAGCTGGGACAGGGCCTACGAGCAGTACTTC; size: few; J: TRBJ2-7; V: TRBV5-1; D: TRBD1
CDR3: CASSPLLWVELFF; DNA: TGTGCCAGCAGTCCCCTTTTGTGGGTTGAACTGTTTTTT; size: NA; J: TRBJ1-4; V: TRBV25-1; D: NA
CDR3: CSARVVYSTDTQYF; DNA: TGCAGTGCTAGAGTCGTTTATAGCACAGATACGCAGTATTTT; size: few; J: TRBJ2-3; V: TRBV20-1; D: NA
CDR3: CASIPGPTNQPQHF; DNA: TGTGCCAGCATACCCGGCCCTACCAATCAGCCCCAGCATTTT; size: few; J: TRBJ1-5; V: TRBV6-6; D: NA
CDR3: CASSYATSGRITDTQYF; DNA: TGTGCCAGCAGCTACGCGACTAGCGGGAGGATCACAGATACGCAGTATTTT; size: once; J: TRBJ2-3; V: TRBV7-3; D: TRBD2
CDR3: CASTGGHYEQYF; DNA: TGTGCCAGCACGGGGGGTCACTACGAGCAGTACTTC; size: NA; J: TRBJ2-7; V: TRBV7-9; D: TRBD2
CDR3: CASSLAGSVEQFF; DNA: TGCGCCAGCAGCTTAGCAGGATCGGTGGAGCAGTTCTTC; size: NA; J: TRBJ2-1; V: TRBV5-1; D: NA